Below are 8 T cell receptor beta chains sequenced from a single sample in a study of blood T cell repertoires in COVID-19. The method was immunoSEQ multiplex PCR; TCRdb's version includes in-frame clones alone and lacks a portion of them. This sample has some 150,000 clones, with roughly 87% found just once. Sample: peripheral blood. The receptors derive from a woman between 50 and 59 years old with acute or convalescent COVID-19.

The chain has TRBV5-4 and TRBJ1-2; D gene uncertain. Between the trimmed V and J ends, which lost 1 base and 2 bases, there was a span of 9 bases. Germline V gene data show CDR1 as SGHNT and CDR2 as YYREEE (reference sequence). The CDR3 has 14 residues. The CDR3 DNA sequence: TGTGCCAGCAGCTTGTGGCCCTCGAACTATGGCTACACCTTC. It yields the protein CASSLWPSNYGYTF.

J is TRBJ1-2 and V is TRBV5-5; D may be TRBD1 (5 bases). The CDR3 is made up of 14 amino acids. Trimming stripped 3 bases from V and 2 bases from J, with 11 bases between. Germline CDR1 and CDR2: SGHKS and YYEKEE (reference sequence). The CDR3 DNA reads TGTGCCAGCAGCTGGGGAGGGGAAAACTATGGCTACACCTTC. Protein sequence: CASSWGGENYGYTF.

This clone showed up just once. V gene TRBV7-8 combines with J gene TRBJ2-1, with 8 bases fitting TRBD2. The germline gives CDR1 SGHVS, CDR2 FQNEAQ. J gave up 2 bases and V 5 bases, and 8 bases lay outside the gene matches. This CDR3 is 16 amino acids long. CDR3 region: CASSQVAGGPYNEQFF. DNA of the CDR3: TGTGCCAGCAGCCAAGTCGCGGGAGGCCCCTACAATGAGCAGTTCTTC.

CDR3 amino acids: CASSSGQGTNEKLFF. As DNA, the CDR3 is TGCGCCAGCAGCTCAGGACAGGGAACTAATGAAAAACTGTTTTTT. This chain links TRBV5-1 with TRBJ1-4, with 8 bases fitting TRBD1. The CDR3 totals 15 residues. CDR1 and CDR2 from the germline V gene are SGHRS and YFSETQ. Trimming removed 3 bases from V and 1 base from J; junction bases left unmatched: 2.

The J gene is TRBJ1-1, the V gene TRBV14; D perhaps matches TRBD1 (5 bases). Trimming took 4 bases from V and 4 from J, leaving 10 bases between them. The germline gives CDR1 SGHDN, CDR2 FVKESK. The CDR3 has 13 residues. CDR3 DNA: TGTGCCAGCAGCCCCAGGGTCGGCACTGAAGCTTTCTTT. This codes for CASSPRVGTEAFF. Full variable domain (remainder filled in from reference TRBV14 and TRBJ1-1): EAGVTQFPSHSVIEKGQTVTLRCDPISGHDNLYWYRRVMGKEIKFLLHFVKESKQDESGMPNNRFLAERTGGTYSTLKVQPAELEDSGVYFCASSPRVGTEAFFGQGTRLTVV.

This chain links TRBV18 with TRBJ1-3, with TRBD1 matching over 7 bases. The CDR3 runs 15 residues. Germline CDR1 and CDR2: KGHSH and LQKENI. V gave up 4 bases and J gave up 6 bases; unmatched junction bases: 9. The CDR3 here is CASSLSTGRENTIYF. Written as DNA, the CDR3 is TGTGCCAGCTCACTCTCGACAGGGCGCGAAAACACCATATATTTT.

This sequence joins TRBV7-8 and TRBJ2-7; 8 nucleotides line up with TRBD1. From germline, CDR1 is SGHVS and CDR2 FQNEAQ. V shed 5 bases and J 5 bases; nucleotides not matched to a gene: 8. This CDR3 comprises 14 residues. In nucleotides, the CDR3 is TGTGCCAGCAGCACTCAGGGGGCTGTTAACGAGCAGTACTTC. Protein sequence: CASSTQGAVNEQYF.

The CDR3 coding sequence is TGCAGCGTCCTTTCATCGAGCTCTGGGGCCAACGTCCTGACTTTC. Translated, it gives CSVLSSSSGANVLTF. The J gene is TRBJ2-6, the V gene TRBV29-1; D is unresolved. V lost 6 bases, J lost 0 bases, and 12 bases lay in between. Germline V gene lookup returns CDR1 SQVTM and CDR2 ANQGSEA. The CDR3 spans 15 residues.